The 11 T cell receptor beta chains in this list originate from one sample, sequenced in a study of response to subunit inactivated influenza vaccine listed by TCRdb under 2018. Libraries were constructed by RT-PCR. The data were produced on an Illumina HiSeq 2500. Using fastp trimming at Q25 and MiXCR clonotype assembly, TCRdb reanalyzed the public sequencing data and kept in-frame beta chains. Identical CDR3 protein sequences are pooled into one entry, listed with their most common genes and DNA. A total of approximately 290,000 distinct CDR3 sequences appear in this sample, about 20% of them only once. Of the sample, around 10% is held by the ten largest clones. The material was PBMCs from blood, obtained about 20 months after vaccination. All receptors derive from a man aged 45 to 70 who received an inactivated influenza vaccine. Donor details come from another sample of the same person, matched by shared clones.

Many counts were recorded for this clonotype. This sequence joins TRBV10-3 and TRBJ1-2; D is undetermined. Between the trimmed V and J ends, which lost 6 bases and 2 bases, there was a span of 19 bases. Germline V lookup: CDR1 ENHRY, CDR2 SYGVKD. The CDR3 has 16 residues. The CDR3 protein is CAIRDQRVFLNYGYTF. The CDR3 nucleotides read TGTGCCATCAGAGACCAAAGGGTCTTTCTGAACTATGGCTACACCTTC.

This clonotype was counted a few times. The genes are TRBV6-1 and TRBJ2-3; weak D call: TRBD2 (7 bases). Trimming cost V 6 bases and J 4 bases, with 11 bases left between them. The germline gives CDR1 MNHNS, CDR2 SASEGT. This CDR3 spans 13 amino acids. CDR3: CASRGGGADTQYF. The CDR3 region has the DNA TGTGCCAGCAGAGGCGGGGGCGCAGATACGCAGTATTTT.

J is TRBJ2-2 and V is TRBV7-2; D remains ambiguous. The CDR3 is 15 residues long. V gave up 6 bases and J gave up 1 base, with 12 bases separating them. Germline-derived CDR1 and CDR2 are SGHTA and FQGNSA. The CDR3 DNA is TGTGCCAGCAGTTTTTCCATCGGGAACACCGGGGAGCTGTTTTTT. Translation gives CASSFSIGNTGELFF.

The V call is TRBV6-2 or TRBV6-3, the J call TRBJ1-6; D not resolved. Trimming pared 2 bases from V and 11 bases from J, leaving 10 bases between. The CDR3 extends over 13 amino acids. Germline V gene lookup returns CDR1 MNHEY and CDR2 SVGEGT. CDR3 sequence (DNA): TGTGCCAGCAGTTACGGGAATTTGGCACCCCTCCACTTT. This encodes CASSYGNLAPLHF.

This clonotype was recorded many times. This chain links TRBV5-1 with TRBJ1-1; D is perhaps TRBD1 (5 bases). CDR3 length equals 16 residues. V was cut by 4 bases and J by 0 bases, with 16 bases left in between. CDR1 is SGHRS and CDR2 is YFSETQ in the germline V gene. The CDR3 region is CASSLGTGFMNTEAFF. The CDR3 DNA reads TGCGCCAGCAGCCTTGGGACGGGATTCATGAACACTGAAGCTTTCTTT. Variable domain in full (rest from reference TRBV5-1 and TRBJ1-1): KAGVTQTPRYLIKTRGQQVTLSCSPISGHRSVSWYQQTPGQGLQFLFEYFSETQRNKGNFPGRFSGRQFSNSRSEMNVSTLELGDSALYLCASSLGTGFMNTEAFFGQGTRLTVV.

The chain links TRBV7-8 to TRBJ1-6, with unresolved D. CDR3 length equals 15 residues. The germline V gene encodes CDR1 SGHVS and CDR2 FQNEAQ. V dropped 1 base and J dropped 5 bases, with 9 bases sitting between them. The CDR3 here is CASSLDVRNNSPLHF. CDR3 DNA: TGTGCCAGCAGCTTAGACGTCCGGAATAATTCACCCCTCCACTTT.

This clonotype was seen a few times. The chain couples TRBV5-1 to TRBJ2-3; the match to TRBD2 covers 11 bases. With 4 bases clipped from V and 0 bases from J, the junction kept 13 bases outside the gene matches. Germline V gives CDR1 SGHRS, CDR2 YFSETQ. This CDR3 contains 19 residues. The CDR3 nucleotides are TGCGCCAGCAGCCAACTCCCTAGCGGGGGGACAGCTAGCACAGATACGCAGTATTTT. Protein: CASSQLPSGGTASTDTQYF.

V is TRBV20-1 and J is TRBJ2-3; no firm D call. The V end lost 5 bases, the J end lost 5 bases, and 17 bases lay between the germline ends. CDR3 length equals 14 residues. Germline CDR1 reads DFQATT; CDR2 reads SNEGSKA (reference sequence). CDR3 DNA sequence: TGCAGTGCTTCCCAGTTCCTCTCGGGAGATACGCAGTATTTT. It codes for CSASQFLSGDTQYF.

J is TRBJ1-5 and V is TRBV12-3 or TRBV12-4; tentative D call: TRBD1 (6 bases). The V and J ends lost 2 bases and 6 bases respectively, with 11 bases between them. The CDR3 is 14 amino acids. CDR3 DNA: TGTGCCAGCAGTTTACGGCAGGGGTCTCAGCCCCAGCATTTT. Its protein is CASSLRQGSQPQHF.

The sample holds many counts of this clonotype. The chain recombines TRBV12-3 or TRBV12-4 with TRBJ1-1; TRBD1 aligns across 9 bases. The V and J ends lost 5 bases and 11 bases, in that order; junction bases with no gene match: 6. CDR3 length: 12 residues. CDR3 protein: CASSPGTGSAFF. Written as DNA, the CDR3 is TGTGCCAGCAGTCCAGGGACAGGGTCGGCTTTCTTT.

The chain has TRBV27 and TRBJ1-1; D ambiguous. The CDR3 sequence is 15 residues long. V lost 3 bases and J lost 0, with 11 bases in between. Germline CDR1 is MNHEY and CDR2 is SMNVEV (reference sequence). Here the CDR3 DNA reads TGTGCCAGCAGTTTGGGGAATCTGATGAACACTGAAGCTTTCTTT. Amino acid sequence: CASSLGNLMNTEAFF.